This T cell receptor beta chain is drawn from a study of blood T cell repertoires in COVID-19. This CDR3 is built from 13 residues. The V end lost 3 bases, the J end lost 5 bases, and 10 bases lay between the germline ends. Assay: immunoSEQ multiplex PCR; the TCRdb copy retains only in-frame clones and omits some. The repertoire holds roughly 170,000 clones, with more than 65% as singletons. The chain is built from TRBV12-3 or TRBV12-4 and TRBJ1-2; D is possibly TRBD1 (6 bases). The sequenced material came from peripheral blood. The receptor's source is a woman in her sixties or seventies with COVID-19, enrolled during active disease. The CDR3 loop reads CASSFEQGYGYTF. CDR3 DNA: TGTGCCAGCAGTTTCGAACAGGGATATGGCTACACCTTC.